The present T cell receptor beta chain was sequenced within a study of shared clonotypes between healthy human individuals. The wider study: The study enrolled two women and three men aged 18 to 49.

Comment on this clone: Its antigen is not known.

Study observations and caveats: Clonotypes shared by all four sorted-subset donors had higher generation probabilities than non-shared clonotypes. The small donor group covered limited genetic and exposure diversity.

Between the trimmed V and J ends, which lost 3 bases and 6 bases, there was a span of 12 bases. The CDR3 sequence is 15 residues long. The germline V gene has CDR1 SGHVS and CDR2 FNYEAQ. Data came from immunoSEQ multiplex PCR; TCRdb stores just in-frame clones and leaves some out. The table includes 2 million to 2.5 million clones, 85% to 95% detected once. The sequencing sample was made of naive CD4+ T cells sorted from blood. The subset here: CD45RA+ positively selected. This TCR came from a man younger than 35 in good health. This chain links TRBV7-6 with TRBJ1-6; D call uncertain. The DNA of the CDR3 is TGTGCCAGCAGCTTGGCGCGGGCCGGTAATTCACCCCTCCACTTT. Translated, it gives CASSLARAGNSPLHF.